The 20 T cell receptor beta chains below come from one sample, sequenced in a study of a mutant IDH1 vaccine in newly diagnosed glioma. The time point here: week 23, last vaccination. Vaccine doses each comprised 300 ug of mutant IDH1 20-mer peptide, with topical imiquimod. The data were produced by immunoSEQ multiplex PCR, yet TCRdb's version contains in-frame clones alone and is incomplete. The sample records tens of thousands of clones, approximately 76% being singletons. These TCRs are of unknown antigen specificity. The sample was PBMCs, taken from a glioma patient whose treatment included an IDH1 peptide vaccine. These receptors all come from a man in his forties or fifties with glioma.

The chain has TRBV9 and TRBJ2-1, with D hard to call. This CDR3 has 15 residues. Trimming shortened V by 3 bases and J by 2 bases, and 12 bases separated the two germline ends. Germline V gene sequence: CDR1 SGDLS, CDR2 YYNGEE. The CDR3 region has the DNA TGTGCCAGCAGCGCCGGACGGTTGACCTACAATGAGCAGTTCTTC. Amino acids: CASSAGRLTYNEQFF.

This rearrangement joins TRBV7-9 to TRBJ2-1; D not certain. V was cut by 3 bases and J by 7 bases, with 7 bases left in between. The CDR3 runs to 12 residues. CDR1 is SEHNR and CDR2 is FQNEAQ in the germline V gene (reference sequence). The CDR3 nucleotides read TGTGCCAGCAGCTTGGGGTTAAATGAGCAGTTCTTC. Translation gives CASSLGLNEQFF.

The V and J genes are TRBV30 and TRBJ2-1; possibly TRBD2 for D (6 bases). Between the trimmed V and J ends, which lost 2 bases and 5 bases, there was a span of 10 bases. Germline V CDR1 and CDR2: GTSNPN, SVGIG (reference sequence). The CDR3 sequence is 13 residues long. As DNA, the CDR3 is TGTGCCTGGAGTCCGGGACTGAACAATGAGCAGTTCTTC. Residues: CAWSPGLNNEQFF. Variable domain in full (rest from reference TRBV30 and TRBJ2-1): SQTIHQWPATLVQPVGSPLSLECTVEGTSNPNLYWYRQAAGRGLQLLFYSVGIGQISSEVPQNLSASRPQDRQFILSSKKLLLSDSGFYLCAWSPGLNNEQFFGPGTRLTVL.

This clone has only a few counts. The chain combines TRBV5-1 with TRBJ1-1; possible D gene TRBD1, 5 bases. Germline loops: CDR1 SGHRS, CDR2 YFSETQ. Deletions cut 0 bases from V and 4 bases from J, with 10 bases between. This CDR3 contains 14 residues. The CDR3 DNA reads TGCGCCAGCAGCTTGGAGGGGACGGGCACTGAAGCTTTCTTT. Translation gives CASSLEGTGTEAFF.

The chain is built from TRBV4-1 and TRBJ2-5, with D possibly being TRBD2 (5 bases). The V end lost 3 bases, the J end lost 4 bases, and 12 bases lay between the germline ends. Germline V lookup: CDR1 MGHRA, CDR2 YSYEKL. The CDR3 totals 14 residues. The CDR3 region has the DNA TGCGCCAGCAGCCAGGGGAGAGGTGGAGAGACCCAGTACTTC. Translating it yields CASSQGRGGETQYF.

The J gene is TRBJ2-1, the V gene TRBV13; D is unresolved. The CDR3 runs to 13 residues. The ends were cut back, 0 bases at V and 7 bases at J, with 7 bases in the middle. CDR1 PRHDT and CDR2 FYEKMQ come from the germline V gene (reference sequence). Here the CDR3 DNA reads TGTGCCAGCAGCTTAGGGCTCGTTAATGAGCAGTTCTTC. Amino acid sequence: CASSLGLVNEQFF.

This clone was recorded a few times. This chain links TRBV28 with TRBJ2-1, with a tentative D call TRBD2 (7 bases). Trimming shortened V by 1 base and J by 4 bases, and 11 bases separated the two germline ends. The CDR3 is 15 amino acids. The germline V gene encodes CDR1 MDHEN and CDR2 SYDVKM. In DNA form, the CDR3 reads TGTGCCAGCAGTTTATTACAGGGAGGGTACAATGAGCAGTTCTTC. Protein product: CASSLLQGGYNEQFF.

The gene calls are TRBV2 and TRBJ1-3; D remains unclear. Germline V CDR1 and CDR2: SNHLY, FYNNEI. Trimming left V 6 bases short and J 3 bases short, with 6 bases between. There are 12 residues in the CDR3. The CDR3 DNA is TGTGCCAGCAGGTCGGATGGAAACACCATATATTTT. Translating gives CASRSDGNTIYF.

The J gene is TRBJ2-3, the V gene TRBV6-6; D possibly corresponds to TRBD2 (6 bases). Trimming removed 2 bases from V and 4 bases from J, with 10 bases in between. This CDR3 has 14 residues. Germline CDR1 is MNHNY and CDR2 is SVGAGI (reference sequence). The CDR3 bases are TGTGCCAGCAGTTACGGAGGGAACCCAGATACGCAGTATTTT. This encodes CASSYGGNPDTQYF.

The chain uses TRBV4-1 and TRBJ1-4; D is possibly TRBD1 (5 bases). Looked up from germline, CDR1 is MGHRA and CDR2 is YSYEKL. The CDR3 consists of 14 residues. Between the trimmed V and J ends, which lost 1 base and 7 bases, there was a span of 10 bases. This chain's CDR3 is CASSQVGEGEKLFF. CDR3 nucleotides: TGCGCCAGCAGCCAAGTGGGGGAAGGTGAAAAACTGTTTTTT.

The V gene is TRBV6-5, the J gene TRBJ2-1; 8 positions agree with TRBD1. V was clipped by 5 bases and J by 4 bases; unmatched bases: 7. Germline V gives CDR1 MNHEY, CDR2 SVGAGI. The CDR3 extends over 15 amino acids. The DNA of the CDR3 is TGTGCCAGCAGTCTCGGACAGGGCGAATACAATGAGCAGTTCTTC. Its translation: CASSLGQGEYNEQFF.

The chain links TRBV28 to TRBJ2-7, with a possible D match to TRBD1 (6 bases). This CDR3 region has 11 residues. Per the germline V gene, CDR1 is MDHEN and CDR2 is SYDVKM. Trimming left V 8 bases short and J 6 bases short, with 11 bases between. CDR3 sequence: CASGYRAEQYF. DNA of the CDR3: TGTGCCAGCGGGTACAGGGCCGAGCAGTACTTC. Full variable domain (rest looked up from reference TRBV28 and TRBJ2-7): DVKVTQSSRYLVKRTGEKVFLECVQDMDHENMFWYRQDPGLGLRLIYFSYDVKMKEKGDIPEGYSVSREKKERFSLILESASTNQTSMYLCASGYRAEQYFGPGTRLTVT.

The genes are TRBV4-1 and TRBJ1-1; D possibly corresponds to TRBD1 (5 bases). V lost 3 bases and J lost 2, with 16 bases in between. The length of the CDR3 is 16 residues. Germline values: CDR1 MGHRA, CDR2 YSYEKL. The CDR3 DNA reads TGCGCCAGCAGCCACTCGCGGGGCAAGGGTAACACTGAAGCTTTCTTT. Encoded protein: CASSHSRGKGNTEAFF.

This clone was recorded a few times. The CDR3 spells CASSAPTGRGTEAFF. CDR3 DNA sequence: TGTGCCAGTAGTGCCCCGACAGGGCGAGGCACTGAAGCTTTCTTT. The rearrangement joins TRBV19 to TRBJ1-1; 7 nucleotides agree with TRBD1. Germline values: CDR1 LNHDA, CDR2 SQIVND (reference sequence). The ends lost 5 bases at V and 4 bases at J; junction bases unmatched: 10. This CDR3 has 15 residues.

The chain couples TRBV6-5 to TRBJ2-5; 14 nucleotides align to TRBD2. Trimming cost V 6 bases and J 13 bases; bases outside gene matches: 10. Germline CDR1 is MNHEY and CDR2 is SVGAGI. This CDR3 comprises 14 residues. The CDR3: CASSAGLAGARVYF. CDR3 sequence (DNA): TGTGCCAGCAGCGCGGGACTAGCGGGGGCCAGGGTGTACTTC.

This chain links TRBV4-3 with TRBJ1-1; 7 bases align to TRBD1. The V segment lost 8 bases and the J segment 5 bases; nucleotides outside the gene matches: 8. CDR1 and CDR2 (germline): LGHNA, YSLEER. CDR3 length equals 13 residues. The CDR3 reads CASGKAGGTEAFF. DNA of the CDR3: TGCGCCAGCGGTAAGGCAGGGGGGACTGAAGCTTTCTTT.

This sequence joins TRBV18 and TRBJ2-7; D is unresolved. There are 12 residues in the CDR3. V dropped 2 bases and J dropped 6 bases, with 8 bases sitting between them. The germline V gene has CDR1 KGHSH and CDR2 LQKENI. CDR3 amino acids: CASSPIRSEQYF. CDR3 coding DNA: TGTGCCAGCTCACCAATCCGGAGCGAGCAGTACTTC.

The rearrangement joins TRBV27 to TRBJ1-2, with D perhaps matching TRBD1 (5 bases). The ends were cut back, 6 bases at V and 8 bases at J, with 16 bases in the middle. Per germline, CDR1 MNHEY and CDR2 SMNVEV (reference sequence). The length of the CDR3 is 13 residues. The CDR3 loop is CASSFPQGRGYTF. The DNA of the CDR3 is TGTGCCAGCAGCTTCCCTCAGGGTCGCGGCTACACCTTC.

The J gene is TRBJ2-3, the V gene TRBV11-1; 8 nucleotides align to TRBD2. The germline V gene encodes CDR1 SGHAT and CDR2 FQDESV (reference sequence). The CDR3 extends over 16 amino acids. The V gene end was trimmed by 1 base and the J gene end by 2 bases; junction bases not matched to a gene: 5. In DNA form, the CDR3 reads TGTGCCAGCAGCTTAGGCGGGGGGACCTTCACAGATACGCAGTATTTT. Translation: CASSLGGGTFTDTQYF.

The CDR3 reads CASLRGGGGPQHF. CDR3 in DNA: TGTGCCAGCTTGCGGGGGGGAGGTGGGCCCCAGCATTTT. This chain joins TRBV2 and TRBJ1-5; D might be TRBD1 (5 bases). V lost 8 bases and J 9 bases, leaving 17 bases between the germline ends. CDR3 length: 13 residues. CDR1 is SNHLY and CDR2 is FYNNEI in the germline V gene.